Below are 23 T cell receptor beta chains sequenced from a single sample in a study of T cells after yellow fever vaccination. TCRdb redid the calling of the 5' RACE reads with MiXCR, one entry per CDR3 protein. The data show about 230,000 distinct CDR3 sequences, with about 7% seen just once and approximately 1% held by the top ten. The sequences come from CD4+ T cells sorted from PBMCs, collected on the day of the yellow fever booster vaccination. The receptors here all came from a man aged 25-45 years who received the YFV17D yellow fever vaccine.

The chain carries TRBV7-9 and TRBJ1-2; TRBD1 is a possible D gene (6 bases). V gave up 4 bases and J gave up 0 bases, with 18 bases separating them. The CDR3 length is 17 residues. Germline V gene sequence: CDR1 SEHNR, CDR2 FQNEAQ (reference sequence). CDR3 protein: CASSWHSTGPPNYGYTF. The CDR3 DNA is TGTGCCAGCAGCTGGCACTCAACAGGGCCCCCTAACTATGGCTACACCTTC.

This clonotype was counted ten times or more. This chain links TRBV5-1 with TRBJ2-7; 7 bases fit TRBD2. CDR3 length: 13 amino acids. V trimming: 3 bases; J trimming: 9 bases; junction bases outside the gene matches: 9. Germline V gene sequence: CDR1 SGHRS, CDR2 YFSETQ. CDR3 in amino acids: CASSSSGDFRQYF. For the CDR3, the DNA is TGCGCCAGCAGCTCAAGCGGGGATTTTCGGCAGTACTTC.

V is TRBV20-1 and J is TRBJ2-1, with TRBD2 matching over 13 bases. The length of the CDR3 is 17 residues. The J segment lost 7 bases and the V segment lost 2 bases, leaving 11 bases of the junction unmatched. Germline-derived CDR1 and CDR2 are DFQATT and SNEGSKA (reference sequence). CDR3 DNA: TGCAGTGCTAGAAGTTGGACTAGCGGGAGAAGGGCAAATGAGCAGTTCTTC. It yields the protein CSARSWTSGRRANEQFF.

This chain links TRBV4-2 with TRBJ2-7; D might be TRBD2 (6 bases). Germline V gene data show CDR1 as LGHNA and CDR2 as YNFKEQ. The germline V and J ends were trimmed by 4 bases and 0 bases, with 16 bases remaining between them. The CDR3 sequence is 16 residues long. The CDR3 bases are TGTGCCAGCAGCCCTGAGCCCGGGACTTTCTCCTACGAGCAGTACTTC. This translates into CASSPEPGTFSYEQYF.

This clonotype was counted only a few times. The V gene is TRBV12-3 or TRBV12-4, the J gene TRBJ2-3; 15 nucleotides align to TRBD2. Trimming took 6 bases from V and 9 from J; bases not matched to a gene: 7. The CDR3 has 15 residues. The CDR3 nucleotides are TGTGCCAGCAGCCAAGGGGGACTAGCGGGAGGAACGCAGTATTTT. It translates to CASSQGGLAGGTQYF.

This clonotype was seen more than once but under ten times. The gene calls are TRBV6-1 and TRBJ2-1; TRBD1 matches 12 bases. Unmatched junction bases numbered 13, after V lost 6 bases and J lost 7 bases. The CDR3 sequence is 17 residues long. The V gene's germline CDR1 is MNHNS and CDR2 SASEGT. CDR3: CASSPYSGTGGSNEQFF. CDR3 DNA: TGTGCCAGCAGCCCTTACTCCGGGACAGGGGGCTCAAATGAGCAGTTCTTC.

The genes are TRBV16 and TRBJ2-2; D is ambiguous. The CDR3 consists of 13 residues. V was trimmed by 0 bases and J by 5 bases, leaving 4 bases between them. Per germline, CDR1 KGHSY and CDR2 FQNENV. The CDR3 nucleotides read TGTGCCAGCAGCCAATCCCGAACCGGGGAGCTGTTTTTT. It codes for CASSQSRTGELFF.

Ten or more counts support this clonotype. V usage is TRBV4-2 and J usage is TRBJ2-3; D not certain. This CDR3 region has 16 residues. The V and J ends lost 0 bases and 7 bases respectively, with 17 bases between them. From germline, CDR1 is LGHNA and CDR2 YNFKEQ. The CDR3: CASSQDETTTSNTQYF. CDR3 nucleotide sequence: TGTGCCAGCAGCCAAGATGAAACTACTACATCAAATACGCAGTATTTT.

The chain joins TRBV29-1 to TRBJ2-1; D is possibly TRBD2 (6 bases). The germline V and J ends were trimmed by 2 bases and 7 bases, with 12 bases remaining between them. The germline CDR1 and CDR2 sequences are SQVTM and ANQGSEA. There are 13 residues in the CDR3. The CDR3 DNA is TGCAGCGTTGAAAAACGACTAGGAAATGAGCAGTTCTTC. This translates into CSVEKRLGNEQFF.

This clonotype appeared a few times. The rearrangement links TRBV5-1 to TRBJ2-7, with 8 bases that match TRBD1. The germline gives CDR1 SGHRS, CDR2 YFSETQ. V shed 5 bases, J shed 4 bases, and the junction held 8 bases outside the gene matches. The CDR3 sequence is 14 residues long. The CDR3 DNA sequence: TGCGCCAGCAGTTTCGGGACAGGACTATACGAGCAGTACTTC. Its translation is CASSFGTGLYEQYF.

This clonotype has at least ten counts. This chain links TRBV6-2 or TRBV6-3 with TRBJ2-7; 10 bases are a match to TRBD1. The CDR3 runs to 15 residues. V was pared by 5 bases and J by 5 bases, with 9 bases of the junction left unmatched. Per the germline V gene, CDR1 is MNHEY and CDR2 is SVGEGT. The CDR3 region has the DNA TGTGCCAGCAGTACCAGACAGGGGGCTAGGCACGAGCAGTACTTC. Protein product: CASSTRQGARHEQYF.

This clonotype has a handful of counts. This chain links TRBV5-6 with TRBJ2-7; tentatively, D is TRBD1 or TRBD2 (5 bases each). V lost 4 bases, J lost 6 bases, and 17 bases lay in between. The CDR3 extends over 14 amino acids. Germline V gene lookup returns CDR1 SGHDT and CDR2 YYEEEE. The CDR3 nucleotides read TGTGCCAGCAGCCGACCGGCAGGGAGAAGCGAGCAGTACTTC. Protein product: CASSRPAGRSEQYF.

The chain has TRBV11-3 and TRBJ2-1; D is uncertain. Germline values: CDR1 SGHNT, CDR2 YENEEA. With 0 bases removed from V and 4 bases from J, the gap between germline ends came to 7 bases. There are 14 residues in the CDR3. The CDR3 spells CASSLDPLYNEQFF. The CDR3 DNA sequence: TGTGCCAGCAGCTTAGATCCTCTTTACAATGAGCAGTTCTTC.

The CDR3 region is CAWSNTGARTNTGELFF. For the CDR3, the DNA is TGTGCCTGGAGTAATACAGGGGCGAGAACGAACACCGGGGAGCTGTTTTTT. This chain joins TRBV30 and TRBJ2-2, with 7 nucleotides matching TRBD1. The V and J ends lost 2 bases and 0 bases, in that order; junction bases with no gene match: 9. The CDR3 sequence is 17 residues long. In germline, CDR1 is GTSNPN, CDR2 SVGIG (reference sequence).

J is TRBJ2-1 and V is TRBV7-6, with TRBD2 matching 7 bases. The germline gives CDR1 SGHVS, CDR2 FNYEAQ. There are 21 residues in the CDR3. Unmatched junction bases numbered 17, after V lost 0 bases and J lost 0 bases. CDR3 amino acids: CASSLALWGLTPMSSYNEQFF. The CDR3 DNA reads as TGTGCCAGCAGCTTAGCGTTATGGGGACTAACCCCAATGAGCTCCTACAATGAGCAGTTCTTC.

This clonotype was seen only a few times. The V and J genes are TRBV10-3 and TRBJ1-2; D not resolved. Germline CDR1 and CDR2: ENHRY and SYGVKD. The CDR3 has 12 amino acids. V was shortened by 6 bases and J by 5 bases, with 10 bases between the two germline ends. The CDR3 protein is CAISMDGYGYTF. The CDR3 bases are TGTGCCATCAGCATGGACGGTTATGGCTACACCTTC.

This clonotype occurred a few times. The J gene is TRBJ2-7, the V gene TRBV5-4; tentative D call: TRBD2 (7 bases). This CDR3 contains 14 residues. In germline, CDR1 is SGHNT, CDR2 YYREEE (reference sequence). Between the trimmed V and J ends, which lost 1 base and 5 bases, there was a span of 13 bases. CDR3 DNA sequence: TGTGCCAGCAGCTTGAGGGGGAGGGCCAACGAGCAGTACTTC. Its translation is CASSLRGRANEQYF.

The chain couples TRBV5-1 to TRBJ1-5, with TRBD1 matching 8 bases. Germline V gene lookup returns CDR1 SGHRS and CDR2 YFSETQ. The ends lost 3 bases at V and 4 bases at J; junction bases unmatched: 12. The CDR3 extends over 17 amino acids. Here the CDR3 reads CASSSRTGSRRNQPQHF. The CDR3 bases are TGCGCCAGCAGCTCTAGGACAGGGTCGAGGAGAAATCAGCCCCAGCATTTT. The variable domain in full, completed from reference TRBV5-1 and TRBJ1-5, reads KAGVTQTPRYLIKTRGQQVTLSCSPISGHRSVSWYQQTPGQGLQFLFEYFSETQRNKGNFPGRFSGRQFSNSRSEMNVSTLELGDSALYLCASSSRTGSRRNQPQHFGDGTRLSIL.

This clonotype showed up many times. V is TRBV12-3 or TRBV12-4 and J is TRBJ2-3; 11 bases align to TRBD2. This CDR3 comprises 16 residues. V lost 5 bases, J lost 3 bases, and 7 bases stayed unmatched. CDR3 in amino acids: CASSPDTSGRTDTQYF. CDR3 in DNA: TGTGCCAGCAGTCCGGACACTAGCGGGAGAACAGATACGCAGTATTTT.

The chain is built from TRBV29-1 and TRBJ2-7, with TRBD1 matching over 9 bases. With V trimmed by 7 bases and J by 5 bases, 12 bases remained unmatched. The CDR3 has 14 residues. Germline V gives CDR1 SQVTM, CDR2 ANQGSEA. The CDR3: CSGTSGTGFHEQYF. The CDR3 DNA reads TGCAGCGGGACGTCCGGGACAGGGTTCCACGAGCAGTACTTC.

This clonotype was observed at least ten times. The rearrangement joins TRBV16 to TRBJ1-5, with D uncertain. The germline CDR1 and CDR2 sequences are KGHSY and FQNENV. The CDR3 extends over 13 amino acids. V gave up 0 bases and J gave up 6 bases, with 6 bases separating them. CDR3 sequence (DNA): TGTGCCAGCAGCCAATCATGGGTTCAGCCCCAGCATTTT. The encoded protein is CASSQSWVQPQHF.

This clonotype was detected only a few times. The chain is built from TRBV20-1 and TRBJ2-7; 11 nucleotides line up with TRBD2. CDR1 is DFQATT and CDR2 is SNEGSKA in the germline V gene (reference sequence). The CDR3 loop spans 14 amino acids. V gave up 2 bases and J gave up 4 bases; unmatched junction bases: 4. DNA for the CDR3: TGCAGTGCTAGATCAACTAGCGGGAGTTACGAGCAGTACTTC. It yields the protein CSARSTSGSYEQYF.

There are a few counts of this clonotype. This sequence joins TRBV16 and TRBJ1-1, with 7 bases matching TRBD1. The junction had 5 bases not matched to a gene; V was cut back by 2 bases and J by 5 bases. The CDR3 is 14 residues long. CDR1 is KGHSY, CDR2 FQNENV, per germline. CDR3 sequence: CASSQRQGGTEAFF. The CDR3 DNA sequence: TGTGCCAGCAGCCAAAGACAGGGAGGAACTGAAGCTTTCTTT.